The present T cell receptor beta chain was sequenced within a study of monozygotic twins with inflammatory bowel disease. The germline V gene encodes CDR1 SGHTA and CDR2 FQGNSA. The CDR3 loop spans 15 amino acids. After skipping T cell sorting, the authors isolated total RNA from whole blood. Two nested PCRs, run for roughly 16 and 10 cycles, were applied to TCRalpha and TCRbeta cDNA. TCRdb re-called the 5' RACE reads; every CDR3 protein appears as one record, without DNA. The sample includes around 400,000 distinct CDR3 sequences. Sequenced material: blood. The receptor comes from a human donor with ulcerative colitis or Crohn's disease, or a healthy co-twin of an affected twin (not recorded which). The J gene is TRBJ2-5, the V gene TRBV7-2. The CDR3: CASSEIIASQETQYF.